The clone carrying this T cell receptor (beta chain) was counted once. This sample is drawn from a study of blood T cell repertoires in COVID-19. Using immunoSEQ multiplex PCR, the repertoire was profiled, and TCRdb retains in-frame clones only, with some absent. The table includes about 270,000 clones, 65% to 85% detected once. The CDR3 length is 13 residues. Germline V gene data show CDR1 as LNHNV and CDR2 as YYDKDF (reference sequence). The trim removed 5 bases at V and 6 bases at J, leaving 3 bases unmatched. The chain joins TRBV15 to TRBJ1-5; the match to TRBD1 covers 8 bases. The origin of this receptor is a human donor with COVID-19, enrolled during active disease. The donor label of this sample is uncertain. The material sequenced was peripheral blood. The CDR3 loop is CATSGQGSQPQHF. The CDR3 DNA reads TGTGCCACCAGCGGACAGGGTTCTCAGCCCCAGCATTTT.